The entry that follows covers one TCR beta chain sequence. Its binding antigen is unknown. No much larger clone exists at a distance of one base, and base qualities are not known. Taken from cysteine to phenylalanine, the CDR3 has 17 residues. The only DNA kept is the CDR3, 51 bases in frame from the first base. Relative to germline, V is missing 2 bases and J is missing 7 bases, with 7 bases of the junction outside any gene match. Via the germline V gene (reference sequence), CDR1 is LNHDA and CDR2 SQIVND. This specimen belongs to a study of blood T cell repertoires in COVID-19 (dated by TCRdb to 2020 to 2022). Turning to the overall study: Samples from collaborators originated in the United States, Italy and Spain and spanned both the acute and convalescent phases of COVID-19. The prospective study material was composed of cDNA or gDNA derived from T cells, B-cell-depleted T cells, or PBMCs. Deeply sampled blood TCRbeta repertoires from subjects exposed to, actively infected with, or recovered from COVID-19 were included in the dataset. The repertoires were released in a freely available public database intended as a resource for research on the immune response to SARS-CoV-2. Samples were obtained from the ongoing ImmuneRACE study (first 160 participants) and from over a thousand subjects provided by 6 global collaborators. A de-identified subject ID, COVID-19 status, age in years and sex were almost always included in the sample metadata. Where HLA class I and class II types were available, the types were taken from metadata supplied by the sample provider, not from assay-based typing.

What the study reported, not specific to this receptor: Clinical and demographic metadata were provided uncurated, with the amount varying by source and participant.

The immunoSEQ Assay, a bias-controlled multiplex PCR, was used to amplify TCRbeta CDR3 regions from genomic DNA. The authors' analysis ran thus. Nucleated cell counts per sample were estimated from amplification of reference gene primers within the assay. To quantify the absolute abundance of each unique TCRbeta CDR3 rearrangement, sequence reads were collapsed and filtered. Productive Simpson clonality was computed per sample as the square root of Simpson's diversity index over productive rearrangements. TCRdb mirrors the immuneACCESS table, restricted to in-frame sequences. Some clones are absent from its copies; in checked studies, under half trace to an unresolved V gene, and the reason for the others is unknown. D and trimming come from the DNA, and the V and J calls and clone size come from that table. The sample records around 80,000 clones, about 85% of which are singletons. The ten largest clones capture 7% to 9.5% of the sample.

Whole blood was collected in K2EDTA tubes by collaborating institutions according to the institutions' own protocols. For TCRbeta analysis, collaborator samples were shipped as frozen whole blood, as isolated PBMCs, or as DNA extracted from either sample type. The sequencing input was peripheral blood. Rearrangement joined TRBV19 to TRBJ2-1; TRBD2 agrees with 14 junctional bases. The origin of this receptor is a human donor in a cohort sampled during active COVID-19. The CDR3 is CASSIPGTSGSRNEQFF. The bases are TGTGCCAGTAGTATACCCGGGACTAGCGGGAGTAGGAATGAGCAGTTCTTC.